This T cell receptor (beta chain) was obtained from a study of blood T cell repertoires in COVID-19. The wider study: Samples representing acute and convalescent COVID-19 were sourced from the United States, Italy and Spain. The analysed material was cDNA or gDNA that came from T cells, B-cell-depleted T cells, or PBMCs.

In the original workflow: How many nucleated cells were present was estimated from reference gene primer amplification. The data were produced by immunoSEQ multiplex PCR, yet TCRdb's version contains in-frame clones alone and is incomplete. Clone size and V and J calls were adopted from that table, with D and trimming inferred from the DNA. This repertoire shows about 480,000 clones, around 90% found once; its top ten account for roughly 1.9%. This clone was observed a single time. Germline V gene lookup returns CDR1 GTSNPN and CDR2 SVGIG (reference sequence). There are 15 residues in the CDR3. Trimming cost V 2 bases and J 8 bases; bases outside gene matches: 13. The study assigned cohorts using participant-reported clinical history.

The sequence derives from a woman between 18 and 30 years old with acute COVID-19. The sample taken for sequencing was PBMCs or T cells enriched from blood (not recorded which). This chain connects TRBV30 to TRBJ1-2; 8 bases map to TRBD1. In DNA, the CDR3 is TGTGCCTGGAGTTTTAAGGCCCTGGACAGGGACGGCTACACCTTC. Residues: CAWSFKALDRDGYTF.